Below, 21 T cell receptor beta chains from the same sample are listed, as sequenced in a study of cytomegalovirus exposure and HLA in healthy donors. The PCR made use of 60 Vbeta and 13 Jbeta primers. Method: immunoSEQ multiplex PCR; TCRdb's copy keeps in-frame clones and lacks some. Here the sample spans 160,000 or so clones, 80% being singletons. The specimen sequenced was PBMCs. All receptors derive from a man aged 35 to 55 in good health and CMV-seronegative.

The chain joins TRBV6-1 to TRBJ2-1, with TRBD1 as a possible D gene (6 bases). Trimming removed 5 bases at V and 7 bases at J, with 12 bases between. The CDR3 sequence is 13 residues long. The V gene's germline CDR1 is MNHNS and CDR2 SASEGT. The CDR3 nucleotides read TGTGCCAGCAGTCGGACAGTTTTTAATGAGCAGTTCTTC. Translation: CASSRTVFNEQFF.

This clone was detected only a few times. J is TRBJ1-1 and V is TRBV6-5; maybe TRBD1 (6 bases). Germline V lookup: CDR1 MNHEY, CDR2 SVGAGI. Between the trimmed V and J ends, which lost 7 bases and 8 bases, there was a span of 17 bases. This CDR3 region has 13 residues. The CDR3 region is CASTDTGSGEAFF. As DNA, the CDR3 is TGTGCCAGCACCGACACAGGGTCTGGGGAAGCTTTCTTT.

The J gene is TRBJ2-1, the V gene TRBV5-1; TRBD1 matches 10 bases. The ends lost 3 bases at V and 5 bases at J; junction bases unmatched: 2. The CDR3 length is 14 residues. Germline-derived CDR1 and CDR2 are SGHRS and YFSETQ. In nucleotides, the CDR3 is TGCGCCAGCAGCTCGGGACAGGGGCACAATGAGCAGTTCTTC. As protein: CASSSGQGHNEQFF.

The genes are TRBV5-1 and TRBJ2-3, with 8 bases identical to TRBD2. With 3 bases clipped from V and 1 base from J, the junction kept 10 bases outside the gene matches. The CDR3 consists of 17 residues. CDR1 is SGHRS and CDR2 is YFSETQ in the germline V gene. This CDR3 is CASSSLSGGAGTDTQYF. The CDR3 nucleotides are TGCGCCAGCAGCTCCCTTTCCGGGGGGGCGGGCACAGATACGCAGTATTTT.

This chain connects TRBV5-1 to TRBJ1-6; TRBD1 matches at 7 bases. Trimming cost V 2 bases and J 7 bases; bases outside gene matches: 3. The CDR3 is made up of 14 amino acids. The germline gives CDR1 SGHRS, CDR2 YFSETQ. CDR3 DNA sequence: TGCGCCAGCAGCTTCGACAGGGTCAATTCACCCCTCCACTTT. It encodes CASSFDRVNSPLHF.

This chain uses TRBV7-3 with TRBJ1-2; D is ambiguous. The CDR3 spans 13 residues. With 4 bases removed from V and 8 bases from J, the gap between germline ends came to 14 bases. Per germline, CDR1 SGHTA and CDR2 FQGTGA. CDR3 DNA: TGTGCCAGCAGCTCCCCTCCAGATTACGGCTACACCTTC. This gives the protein CASSSPPDYGYTF.

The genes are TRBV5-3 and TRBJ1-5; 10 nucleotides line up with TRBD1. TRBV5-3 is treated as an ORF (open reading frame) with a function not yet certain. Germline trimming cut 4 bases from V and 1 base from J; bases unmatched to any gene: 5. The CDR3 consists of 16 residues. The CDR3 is CARSGGTGVSNQPQHF. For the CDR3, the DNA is TGTGCCAGAAGCGGGGGGACAGGGGTAAGCAATCAGCCCCAGCATTTT.

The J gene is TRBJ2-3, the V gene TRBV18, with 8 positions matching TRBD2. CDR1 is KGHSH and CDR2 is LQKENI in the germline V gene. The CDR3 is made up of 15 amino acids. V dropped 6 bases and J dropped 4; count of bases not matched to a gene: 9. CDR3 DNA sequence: TGTGCCAGCTCCGTAGCCGGGACTAGTTCAGATACGCAGTATTTT. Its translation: CASSVAGTSSDTQYF.

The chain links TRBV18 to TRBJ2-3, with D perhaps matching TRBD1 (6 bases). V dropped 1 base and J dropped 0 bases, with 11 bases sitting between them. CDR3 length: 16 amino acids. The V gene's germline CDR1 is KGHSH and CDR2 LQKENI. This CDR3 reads CASSPLSGDSTDTQYF. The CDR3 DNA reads TGTGCCAGCTCACCACTATCAGGGGACAGCACAGATACGCAGTATTTT.

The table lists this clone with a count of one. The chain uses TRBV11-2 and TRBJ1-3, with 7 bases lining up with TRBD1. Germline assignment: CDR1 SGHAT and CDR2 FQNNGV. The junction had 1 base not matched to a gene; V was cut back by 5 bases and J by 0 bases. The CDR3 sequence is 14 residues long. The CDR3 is CASSQGGSGNTIYF. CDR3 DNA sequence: TGTGCCAGCAGCCAGGGGGGCTCTGGAAACACCATATATTTT. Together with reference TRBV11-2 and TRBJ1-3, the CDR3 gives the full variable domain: EAGVAQSPRYKIIEKRQSVAFWCNPISGHATLYWYQQILGQGPKLLIQFQNNGVVDDSQLPKDRFSAERLKGVDSTLKIQPAKLEDSAVYLCASSQGGSGNTIYFGEGSWLTVV.

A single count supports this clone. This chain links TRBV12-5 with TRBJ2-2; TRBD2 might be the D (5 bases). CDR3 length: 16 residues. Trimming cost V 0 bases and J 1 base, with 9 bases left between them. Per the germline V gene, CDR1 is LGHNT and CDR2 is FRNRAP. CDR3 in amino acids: CASGLVSGKNTGELFF. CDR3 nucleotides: TGTGCTAGTGGTTTGGTATCGGGAAAGAACACCGGGGAGCTGTTTTTT.

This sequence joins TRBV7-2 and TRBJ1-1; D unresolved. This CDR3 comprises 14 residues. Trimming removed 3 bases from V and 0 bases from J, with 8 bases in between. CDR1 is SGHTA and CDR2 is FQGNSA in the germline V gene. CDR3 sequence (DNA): TGTGCCAGCAGCTTTTCGTATATGAACACTGAAGCTTTCTTT. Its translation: CASSFSYMNTEAFF.

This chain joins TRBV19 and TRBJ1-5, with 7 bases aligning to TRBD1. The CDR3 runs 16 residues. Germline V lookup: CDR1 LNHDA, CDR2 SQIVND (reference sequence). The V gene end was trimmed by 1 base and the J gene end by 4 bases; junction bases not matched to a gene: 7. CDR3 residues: CASSIARQGYNQPQHF. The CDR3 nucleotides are TGTGCCAGTAGTATAGCCCGACAGGGATATAATCAGCCCCAGCATTTT.

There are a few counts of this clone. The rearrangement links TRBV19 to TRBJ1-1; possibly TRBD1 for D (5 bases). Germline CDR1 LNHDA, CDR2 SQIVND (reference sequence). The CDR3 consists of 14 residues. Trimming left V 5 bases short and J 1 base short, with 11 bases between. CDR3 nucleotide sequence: TGTGCCAGTAGTCCATTGGACAAGAACACTGAAGCTTTCTTT. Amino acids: CASSPLDKNTEAFF.

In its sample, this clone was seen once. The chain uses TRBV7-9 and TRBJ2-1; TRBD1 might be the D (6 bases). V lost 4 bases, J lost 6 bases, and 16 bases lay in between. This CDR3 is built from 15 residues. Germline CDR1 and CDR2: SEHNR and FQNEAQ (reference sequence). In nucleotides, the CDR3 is TGTGCCAGCAGCTCAGTGACAGGACGGGGCAATGAGCAGTTCTTC. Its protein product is CASSSVTGRGNEQFF.

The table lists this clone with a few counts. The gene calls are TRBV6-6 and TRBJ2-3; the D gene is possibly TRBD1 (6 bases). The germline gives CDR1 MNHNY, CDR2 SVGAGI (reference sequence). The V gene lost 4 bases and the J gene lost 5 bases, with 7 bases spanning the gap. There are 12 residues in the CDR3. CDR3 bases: TGTGCCAGCAGTTTGACAGGAGATACGCAGTATTTT. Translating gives CASSLTGDTQYF.

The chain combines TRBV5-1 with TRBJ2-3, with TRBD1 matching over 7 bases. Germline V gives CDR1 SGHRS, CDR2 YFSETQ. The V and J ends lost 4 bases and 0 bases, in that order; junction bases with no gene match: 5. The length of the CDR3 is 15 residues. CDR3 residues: CASSQDRISTDTQYF. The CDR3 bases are TGCGCCAGCAGCCAGGACAGGATAAGCACAGATACGCAGTATTTT.

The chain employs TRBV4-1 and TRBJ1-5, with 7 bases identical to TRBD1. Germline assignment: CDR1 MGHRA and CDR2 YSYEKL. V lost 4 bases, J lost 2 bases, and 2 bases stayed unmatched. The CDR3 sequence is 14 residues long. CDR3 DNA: TGCGCCAGCAGCCTTGGACAGGGCAATCAGCCCCAGCATTTT. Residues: CASSLGQGNQPQHF.

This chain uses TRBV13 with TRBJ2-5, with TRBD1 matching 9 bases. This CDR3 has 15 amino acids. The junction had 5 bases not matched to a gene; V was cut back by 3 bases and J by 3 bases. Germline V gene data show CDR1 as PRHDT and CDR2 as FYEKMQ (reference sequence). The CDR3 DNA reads TGTGCCAGCAGCTTGGCTCGGACAGGGGAAGAGACCCAGTACTTC. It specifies CASSLARTGEETQYF.

The chain's CDR3 is CAISDLLVGGRAGETQYF. CDR3 nucleotide sequence: TGTGCCATCAGTGATTTGCTTGTCGGCGGGAGGGCCGGGGAGACCCAGTACTTC. The V call is TRBV10-3, the J call TRBJ2-5; 9 bases agree with TRBD2. The CDR3 totals 18 residues. J was trimmed by 5 bases and V by 3 bases; bases with no gene match: 16. From germline, CDR1 is ENHRY and CDR2 SYGVKD.

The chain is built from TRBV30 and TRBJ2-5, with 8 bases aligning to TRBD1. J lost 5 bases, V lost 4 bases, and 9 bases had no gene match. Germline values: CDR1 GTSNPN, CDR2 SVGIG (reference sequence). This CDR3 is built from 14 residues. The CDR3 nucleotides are TGTGCCTGGATGGCCCTCAGGGGGCTGGAGACCCAGTACTTC. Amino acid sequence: CAWMALRGLETQYF.